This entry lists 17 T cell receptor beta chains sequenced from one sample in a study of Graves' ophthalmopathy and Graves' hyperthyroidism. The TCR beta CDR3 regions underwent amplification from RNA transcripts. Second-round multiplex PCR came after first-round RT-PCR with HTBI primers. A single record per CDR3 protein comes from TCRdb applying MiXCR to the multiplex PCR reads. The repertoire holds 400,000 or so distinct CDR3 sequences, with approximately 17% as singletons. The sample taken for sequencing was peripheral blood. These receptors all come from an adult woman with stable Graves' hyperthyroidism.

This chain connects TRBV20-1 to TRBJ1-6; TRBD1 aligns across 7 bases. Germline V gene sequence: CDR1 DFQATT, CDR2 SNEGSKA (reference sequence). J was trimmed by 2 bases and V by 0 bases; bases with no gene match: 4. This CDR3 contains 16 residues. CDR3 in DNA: TGCAGTGCTAGAGATTTACAGGGGACCTATAATTCACCCCTCCACTTT. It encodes CSARDLQGTYNSPLHF.

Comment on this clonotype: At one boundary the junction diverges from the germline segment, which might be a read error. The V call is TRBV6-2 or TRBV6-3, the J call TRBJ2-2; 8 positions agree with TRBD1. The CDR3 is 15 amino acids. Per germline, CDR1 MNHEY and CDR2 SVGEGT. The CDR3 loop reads CASSKTGVNSGDLFF. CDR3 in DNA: TGTGCCAGCAGTAAGACAGGGGTGAATTCCGGGGATCTGTTTTTT.

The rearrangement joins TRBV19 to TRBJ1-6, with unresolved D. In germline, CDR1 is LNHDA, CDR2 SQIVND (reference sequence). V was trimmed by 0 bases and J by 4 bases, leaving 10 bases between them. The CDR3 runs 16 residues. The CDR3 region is CASSIDSLGYNSPLHF. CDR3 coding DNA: TGTGCCAGTAGTATAGACAGCCTCGGATATAATTCACCCCTCCACTTT.

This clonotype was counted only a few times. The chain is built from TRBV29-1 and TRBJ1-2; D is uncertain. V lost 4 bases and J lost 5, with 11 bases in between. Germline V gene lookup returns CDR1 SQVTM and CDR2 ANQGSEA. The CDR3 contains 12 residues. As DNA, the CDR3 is TGCAGCGTTGGTCCAGGAATATATGGCTACACCTTC. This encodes CSVGPGIYGYTF.

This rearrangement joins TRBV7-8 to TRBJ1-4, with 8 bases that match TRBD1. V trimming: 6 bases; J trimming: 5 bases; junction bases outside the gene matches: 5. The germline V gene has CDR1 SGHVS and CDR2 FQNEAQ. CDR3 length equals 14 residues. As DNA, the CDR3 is TGTGCCAGCAGGTTGCGGACAGGGAATGAAAAACTGTTTTTT. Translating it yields CASRLRTGNEKLFF. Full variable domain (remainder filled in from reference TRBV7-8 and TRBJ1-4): GAGVSQSPRYKVAKRGQDVALRCDPISGHVSLFWYQQALGQGPEFLTYFQNEAQLDKSGLPSDRFFAERPEGSVSTLKIQRTQQEDSAVYLCASRLRTGNEKLFFGSGTQLSVL.

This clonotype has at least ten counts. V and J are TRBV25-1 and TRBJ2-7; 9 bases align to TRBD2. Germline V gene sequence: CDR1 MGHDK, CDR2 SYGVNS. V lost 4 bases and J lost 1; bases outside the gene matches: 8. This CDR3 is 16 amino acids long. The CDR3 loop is CASSAQLAGPSYEQYF. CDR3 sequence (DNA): TGTGCCAGCAGTGCTCAACTAGCGGGCCCTTCCTACGAGCAGTACTTC.

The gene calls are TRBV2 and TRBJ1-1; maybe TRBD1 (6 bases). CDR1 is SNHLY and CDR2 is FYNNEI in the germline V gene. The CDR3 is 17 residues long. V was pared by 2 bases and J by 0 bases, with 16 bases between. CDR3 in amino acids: CASSEPQGGGVNTEAFF. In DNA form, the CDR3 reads TGTGCCAGCAGTGAACCCCAAGGGGGGGGGGTGAACACTGAAGCTTTCTTT.

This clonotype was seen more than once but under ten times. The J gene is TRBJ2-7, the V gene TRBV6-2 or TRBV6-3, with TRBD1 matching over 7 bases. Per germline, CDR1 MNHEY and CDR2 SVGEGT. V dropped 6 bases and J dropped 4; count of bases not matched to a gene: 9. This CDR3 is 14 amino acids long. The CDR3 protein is CASSRRTGHYEQYF. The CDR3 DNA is TGTGCCAGCAGCAGAAGGACAGGCCATTACGAGCAGTACTTC.

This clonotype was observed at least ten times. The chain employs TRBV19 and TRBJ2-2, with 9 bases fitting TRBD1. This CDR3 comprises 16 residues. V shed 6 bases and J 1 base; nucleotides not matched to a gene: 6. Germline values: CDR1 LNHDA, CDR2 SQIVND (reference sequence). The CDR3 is CASRTTGGRNTGELFF. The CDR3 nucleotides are TGTGCCAGTAGAACTACAGGGGGCCGGAACACCGGGGAGCTGTTTTTT.

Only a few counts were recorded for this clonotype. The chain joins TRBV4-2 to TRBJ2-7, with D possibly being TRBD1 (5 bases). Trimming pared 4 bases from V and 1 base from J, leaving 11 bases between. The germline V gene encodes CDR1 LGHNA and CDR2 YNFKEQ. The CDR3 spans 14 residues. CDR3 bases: TGTGCCAGCAGCCCGACAGCAGGATCCTACGAGCAGTACTTC. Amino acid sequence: CASSPTAGSYEQYF.

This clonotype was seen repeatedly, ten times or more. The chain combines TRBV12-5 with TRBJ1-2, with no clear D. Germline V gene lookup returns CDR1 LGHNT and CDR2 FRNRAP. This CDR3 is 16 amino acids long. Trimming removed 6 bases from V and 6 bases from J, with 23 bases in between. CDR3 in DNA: TGTGCTAGTGGACCTCGTTGGTATAGGGAGGTTCATGGCTACACCTTC. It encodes CASGPRWYREVHGYTF.

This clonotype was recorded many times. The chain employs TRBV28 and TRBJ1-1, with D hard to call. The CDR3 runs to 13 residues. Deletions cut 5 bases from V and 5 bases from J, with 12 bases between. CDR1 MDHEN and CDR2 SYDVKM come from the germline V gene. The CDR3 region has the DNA TGTGCCAGCAGTCCCGCCATACGGACTGAAGCTTTCTTT. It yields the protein CASSPAIRTEAFF.

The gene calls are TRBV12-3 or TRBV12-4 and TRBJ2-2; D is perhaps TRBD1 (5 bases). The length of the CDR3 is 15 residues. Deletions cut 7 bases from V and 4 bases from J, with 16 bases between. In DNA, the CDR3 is TGTGCCAGCATCTGGGGCTTAGGAGCCACCGGGGAGCTGTTTTTT. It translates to CASIWGLGATGELFF.

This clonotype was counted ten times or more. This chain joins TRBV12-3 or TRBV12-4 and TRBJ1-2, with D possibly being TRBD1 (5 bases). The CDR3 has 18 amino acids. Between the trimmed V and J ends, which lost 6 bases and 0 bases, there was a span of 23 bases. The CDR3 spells CASRNNPRGVGANYGYTF. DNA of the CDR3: TGTGCCAGCAGAAACAATCCCCGGGGGGTAGGTGCTAACTATGGCTACACCTTC.

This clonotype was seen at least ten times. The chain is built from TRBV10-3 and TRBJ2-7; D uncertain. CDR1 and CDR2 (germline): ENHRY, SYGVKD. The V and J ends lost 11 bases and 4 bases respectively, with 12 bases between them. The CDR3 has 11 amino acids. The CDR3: CASATSYEQYF. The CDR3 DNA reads TGTGCCTCGGCCACAAGTTACGAGCAGTACTTC.

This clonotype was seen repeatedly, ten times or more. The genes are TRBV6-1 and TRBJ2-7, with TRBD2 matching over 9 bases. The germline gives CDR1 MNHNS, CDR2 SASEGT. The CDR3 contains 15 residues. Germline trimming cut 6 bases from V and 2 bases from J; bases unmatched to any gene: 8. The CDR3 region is CASRALAGAAYEQYF. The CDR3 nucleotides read TGTGCCAGCAGGGCCTTAGCGGGAGCCGCCTACGAGCAGTACTTC.

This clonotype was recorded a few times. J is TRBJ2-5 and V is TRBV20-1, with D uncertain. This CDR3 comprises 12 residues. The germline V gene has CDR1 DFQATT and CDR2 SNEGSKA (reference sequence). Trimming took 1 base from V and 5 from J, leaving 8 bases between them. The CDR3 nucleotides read TGCAGTGCTAGAGTTCGTGGGGAGACCCAGTACTTC. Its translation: CSARVRGETQYF.